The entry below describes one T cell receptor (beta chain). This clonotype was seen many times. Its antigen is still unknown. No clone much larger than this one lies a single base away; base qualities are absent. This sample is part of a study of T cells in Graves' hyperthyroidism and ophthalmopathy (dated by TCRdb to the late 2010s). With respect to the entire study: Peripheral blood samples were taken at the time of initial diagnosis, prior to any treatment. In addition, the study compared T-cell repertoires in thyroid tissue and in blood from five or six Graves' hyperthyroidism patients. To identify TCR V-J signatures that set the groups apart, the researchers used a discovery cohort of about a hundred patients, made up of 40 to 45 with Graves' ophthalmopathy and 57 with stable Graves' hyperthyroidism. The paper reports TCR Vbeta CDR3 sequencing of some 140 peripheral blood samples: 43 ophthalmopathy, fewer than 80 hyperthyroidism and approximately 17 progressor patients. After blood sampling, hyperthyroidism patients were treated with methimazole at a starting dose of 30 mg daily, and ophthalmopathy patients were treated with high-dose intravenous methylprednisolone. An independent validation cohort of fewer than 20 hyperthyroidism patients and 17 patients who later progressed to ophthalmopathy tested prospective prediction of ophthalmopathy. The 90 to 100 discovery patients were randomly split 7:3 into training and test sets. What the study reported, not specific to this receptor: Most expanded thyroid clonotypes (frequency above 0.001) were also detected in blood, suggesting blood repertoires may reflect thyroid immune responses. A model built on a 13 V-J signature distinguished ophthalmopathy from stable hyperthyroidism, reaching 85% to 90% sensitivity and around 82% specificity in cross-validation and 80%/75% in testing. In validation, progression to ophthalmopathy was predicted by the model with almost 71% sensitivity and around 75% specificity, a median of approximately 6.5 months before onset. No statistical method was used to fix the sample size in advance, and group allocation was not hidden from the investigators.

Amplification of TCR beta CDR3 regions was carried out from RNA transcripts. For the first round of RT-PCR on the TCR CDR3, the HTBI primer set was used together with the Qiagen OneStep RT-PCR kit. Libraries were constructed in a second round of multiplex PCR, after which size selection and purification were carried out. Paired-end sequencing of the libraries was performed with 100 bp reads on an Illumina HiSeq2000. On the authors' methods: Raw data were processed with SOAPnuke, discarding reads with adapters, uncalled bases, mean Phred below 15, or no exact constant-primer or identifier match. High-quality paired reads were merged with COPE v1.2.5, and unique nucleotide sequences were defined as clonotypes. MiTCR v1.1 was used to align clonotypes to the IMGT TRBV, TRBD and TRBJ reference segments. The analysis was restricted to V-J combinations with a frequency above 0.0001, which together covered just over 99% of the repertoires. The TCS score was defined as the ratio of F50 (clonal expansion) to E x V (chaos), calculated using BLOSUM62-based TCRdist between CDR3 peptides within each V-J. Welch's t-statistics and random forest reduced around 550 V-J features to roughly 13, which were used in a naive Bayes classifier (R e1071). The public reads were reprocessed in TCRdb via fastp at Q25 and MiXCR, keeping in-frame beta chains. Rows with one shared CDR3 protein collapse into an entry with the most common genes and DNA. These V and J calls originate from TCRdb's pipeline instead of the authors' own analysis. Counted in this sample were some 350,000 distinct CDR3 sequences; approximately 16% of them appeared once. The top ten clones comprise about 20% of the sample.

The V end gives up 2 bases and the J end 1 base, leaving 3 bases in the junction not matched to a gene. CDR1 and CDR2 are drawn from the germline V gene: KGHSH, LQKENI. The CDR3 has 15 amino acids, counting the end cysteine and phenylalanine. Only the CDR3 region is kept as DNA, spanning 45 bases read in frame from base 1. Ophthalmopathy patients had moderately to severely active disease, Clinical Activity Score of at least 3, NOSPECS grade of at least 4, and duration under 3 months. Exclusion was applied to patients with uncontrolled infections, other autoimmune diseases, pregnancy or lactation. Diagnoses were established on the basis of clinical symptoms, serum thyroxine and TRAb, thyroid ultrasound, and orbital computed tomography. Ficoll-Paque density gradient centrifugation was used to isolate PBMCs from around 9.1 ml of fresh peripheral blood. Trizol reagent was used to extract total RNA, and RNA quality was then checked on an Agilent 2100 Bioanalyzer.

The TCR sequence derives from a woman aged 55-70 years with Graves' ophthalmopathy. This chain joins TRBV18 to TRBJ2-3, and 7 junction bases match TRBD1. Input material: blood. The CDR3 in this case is CASSPGTVRTDTQYF. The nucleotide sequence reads TGTGCCAGCTCACCAGGGACAGTGCGCACAGATACGCAGTATTTT.